The 16 T cell receptor beta chains listed next were all sequenced from one sample in a study of T-cell memory formation after mild COVID-19. MiXCR was run by TCRdb on the 5' RACE reads, yielding one entry per CDR3 protein. Of approximately 250,000 distinct CDR3 sequences in the sample, 15% to 20% are singletons; the top ten hold 20% to 25%. The source material was PBMCs or a T cell subset sorted from them (not recorded which). The receptor source for this set is a man younger than 35 who had mild COVID-19 (a few samples of this study predate the infection). Cell type and time point are not known.

The chain joins TRBV4-2 to TRBJ2-5; D remains ambiguous. In germline, CDR1 is LGHNA, CDR2 YNFKEQ. Trimming left V 0 bases short and J 5 bases short, with 10 bases between. The CDR3 contains 14 residues. The CDR3, as DNA: TGTGCCAGCAGCCAAGATGTGGGATGGGAGACCCAGTACTTC. This codes for CASSQDVGWETQYF.

The chain is built from TRBV18 and TRBJ2-7; maybe TRBD1 (6 bases). V gave up 6 bases and J gave up 6 bases, with 24 bases separating them. The CDR3 is 16 residues long. Germline CDR1 is KGHSH and CDR2 is LQKENI. This chain's CDR3 is CASSGRLGRGSAEQYV. The CDR3 DNA sequence: TGTGCCAGCTCCGGAAGGTTGGGCAGGGGTTCGGCCGAGCAGTACGTC.

V is TRBV7-2 and J is TRBJ2-4; the D gene is possibly TRBD2 (6 bases). The CDR3 extends over 14 amino acids. Trimming cost V 5 bases and J 2 bases, with 10 bases left between them. Per the germline V gene, CDR1 is SGHTA and CDR2 is FQGNSA. The CDR3 sequence is CASSLGGTKNIQYF. The CDR3, as DNA: TGTGCCAGCAGCCTGGGGGGAACCAAAAACATTCAGTACTTC.

The genes are TRBV7-2 and TRBJ1-3; TRBD1 might be the D (6 bases). The CDR3 contains 15 residues. The V and J ends lost 3 bases and 5 bases respectively, with 14 bases between them. The germline gives CDR1 SGHTA, CDR2 FQGNSA. The CDR3 nucleotides read TGTGCCAGCAGCTTTGGAAAGGGGGGTAGAAACACCATATATTTT. It encodes CASSFGKGGRNTIYF.

This clonotype occurred many times. The rearrangement joins TRBV24-1 to TRBJ1-1; D is uncertain. The CDR3 extends over 10 amino acids. The V and J ends lost 7 bases and 7 bases respectively, with 6 bases between them. CDR1 and CDR2 (germline): KGHDR, SFDVKD. CDR3 bases: TGTGCCACCAGATTCGGTGAAGCTTTCTTT. This translates into CATRFGEAFF.

J is TRBJ2-3 and V is TRBV9; 12 bases are shared with TRBD2. V shed 0 bases, J shed 5 bases, and the junction held 4 bases outside the gene matches. Germline V lookup: CDR1 SGDLS, CDR2 YYNGEE. This CDR3 comprises 16 residues. DNA of the CDR3: TGTGCCAGCAGCGTAGGGACTAGCGGGGTTGGAGATACGCAGTATTTT. Its protein product is CASSVGTSGVGDTQYF. The full variable domain, completed using reference TRBV9 and TRBJ2-3, is DSGVTQTPKHLITATGQRVTLRCSPRSGDLSVYWYQQSLDQGLQFLIQYYNGEERAKGNILERFSAQQFPDLHSELNLSSLELGDSALYFCASSVGTSGVGDTQYFGPGTRLTVL.

V usage is TRBV9 and J usage is TRBJ1-1, with unresolved D. The CDR3 has 15 amino acids. Germline V gene data show CDR1 as SGDLS and CDR2 as YYNGEE. V lost 0 bases, J lost 0 bases, and 9 bases lay in between. CDR3: CASSVVGRMNTEAFF. The CDR3, as DNA: TGTGCCAGCAGCGTAGTGGGCAGGATGAACACTGAAGCTTTCTTT.

The chain has TRBV24-1 and TRBJ2-3; a possible D gene is TRBD1 (6 bases). This CDR3 has 16 residues. Germline V gives CDR1 KGHDR, CDR2 SFDVKD. V was trimmed by 4 bases and J by 4 bases, leaving 17 bases between them. Here the CDR3 DNA reads TGTGCCACCAGTGACTCCCGGCAGGGGCTACCAGATACGCAGTATTTT. Amino acid sequence: CATSDSRQGLPDTQYF.

There are a few counts of this clonotype. CDR3 protein: CALGRNYGYTF. For the CDR3, the DNA is TGTGCGCTGGGGCGGAACTATGGCTACACCTTC. The V call is TRBV6-6, the J call TRBJ1-2; D perhaps matches TRBD1 (5 bases). CDR3 length: 11 residues. Germline CDR1 reads MNHNY; CDR2 reads SVGAGI (reference sequence).

This clonotype was seen a few times. This chain connects TRBV12-3 or TRBV12-4 to TRBJ1-5, with a tentative D call TRBD1 (5 bases). Between the trimmed V and J ends, which lost 2 bases and 7 bases, there was a span of 12 bases. The CDR3 runs 14 residues. This CDR3 reads CASSLSQGGQPQHF. The CDR3 DNA sequence: TGTGCCAGCAGTTTAAGCCAGGGAGGGCAGCCCCAGCATTTT.

In its sample, this clonotype was seen a few times. The chain recombines TRBV7-8 with TRBJ2-7, with 7 bases identical to TRBD2. The ends lost 2 bases at V and 5 bases at J; junction bases unmatched: 6. This CDR3 comprises 14 residues. The germline V gene encodes CDR1 SGHVS and CDR2 FQNEAQ. The DNA of the CDR3 is TGTGCCAGCAGCTTATATCGGGGGGTGGACGAGCAGTACTTC. Translation gives CASSLYRGVDEQYF. Drawing the rest from reference TRBV7-8 and TRBJ2-7, the complete variable domain is GAGVSQSPRYKVAKRGQDVALRCDPISGHVSLFWYQQALGQGPEFLTYFQNEAQLDKSGLPSDRFFAERPEGSVSTLKIQRTQQEDSAVYLCASSLYRGVDEQYFGPGTRLTVT.

The genes are TRBV5-1 and TRBJ2-1; 9 nucleotides align to TRBD1. The trim removed 3 bases at V and 7 bases at J, leaving 8 bases unmatched. CDR3 length: 15 amino acids. Germline V gene sequence: CDR1 SGHRS, CDR2 YFSETQ. In DNA, the CDR3 is TGCGCCAGCAGCTACCCGGGACAGGGTGAGAATGAGCAGTTCTTC. Translating gives CASSYPGQGENEQFF.

The table lists this clonotype with a few counts. This rearrangement joins TRBV12-3 or TRBV12-4 to TRBJ1-5; TRBD1 might be the D (6 bases). This CDR3 is 16 amino acids long. V dropped 3 bases and J dropped 5 bases, with 17 bases sitting between them. CDR3 protein: CASSFMGQSFDQPQHF. DNA of the CDR3: TGTGCCAGCAGTTTTATGGGACAATCCTTCGATCAGCCCCAGCATTTT.

This clonotype was counted between two and nine times. The CDR3 DNA follows: TGTGCCAGCAGTTACTCTACCGGGTCCCCGATGAACACTGAAGCTTTCTTT. Translated: CASSYSTGSPMNTEAFF. The rearrangement joins TRBV6-5 to TRBJ1-1; no reliable D call. Trimming left V 0 bases short and J 0 bases short, with 14 bases between. Germline V gene lookup returns CDR1 MNHEY and CDR2 SVGAGI. The CDR3 length is 17 residues.

As DNA, the CDR3 is TGTGCCAGCAGCAGGTTCGACGGGGCCCGTTCACCCCTCCACTTT. This codes for CASSRFDGARSPLHF. This sequence joins TRBV6-5 and TRBJ1-6; possibly TRBD1 for D (5 bases). Trimming cost V 6 bases and J 9 bases, with 18 bases left between them. This CDR3 region has 15 residues. Germline assignment: CDR1 MNHEY and CDR2 SVGAGI.

The CDR3 region has the DNA TGTGCCAGCAGTTACTCCGTGGTCGTTCATGAGCAGTTCTTC. Protein: CASSYSVVVHEQFF. The chain employs TRBV6-5 and TRBJ2-1; D gene uncertain. Trimming stripped 0 bases from V and 8 bases from J, with 11 bases between. This CDR3 contains 14 residues. Germline V gives CDR1 MNHEY, CDR2 SVGAGI.